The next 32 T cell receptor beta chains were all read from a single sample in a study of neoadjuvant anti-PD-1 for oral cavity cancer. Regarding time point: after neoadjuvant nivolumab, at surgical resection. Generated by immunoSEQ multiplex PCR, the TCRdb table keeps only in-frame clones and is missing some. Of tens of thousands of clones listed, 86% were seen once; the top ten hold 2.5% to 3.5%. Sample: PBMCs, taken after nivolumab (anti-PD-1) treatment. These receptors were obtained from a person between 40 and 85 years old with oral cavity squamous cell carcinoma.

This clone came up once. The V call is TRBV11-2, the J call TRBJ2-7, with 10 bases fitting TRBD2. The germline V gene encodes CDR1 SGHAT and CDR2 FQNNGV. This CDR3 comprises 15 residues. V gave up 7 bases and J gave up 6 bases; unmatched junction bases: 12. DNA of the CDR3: TGTGCCAGCACCTTCTCGACTAGCGGGTTTTTCGAGCAGTACTTC. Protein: CASTFSTSGFFEQYF.

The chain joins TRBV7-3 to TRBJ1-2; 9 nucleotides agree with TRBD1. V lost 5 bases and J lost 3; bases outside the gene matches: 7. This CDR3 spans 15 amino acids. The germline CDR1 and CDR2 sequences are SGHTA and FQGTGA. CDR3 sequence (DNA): TGTGCCAGCAGCCCCTCGACAGGGGGGTACTATGGCTACACCTTC. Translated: CASSPSTGGYYGYTF.

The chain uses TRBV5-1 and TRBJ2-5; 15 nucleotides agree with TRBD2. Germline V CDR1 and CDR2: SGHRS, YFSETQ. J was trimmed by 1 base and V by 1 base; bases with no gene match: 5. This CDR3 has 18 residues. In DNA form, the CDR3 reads TGCGCCAGCAGCTTGATTAAGGGACTAGCGGGGGGCCAAGAGACCCAGTACTTC. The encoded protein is CASSLIKGLAGGQETQYF.

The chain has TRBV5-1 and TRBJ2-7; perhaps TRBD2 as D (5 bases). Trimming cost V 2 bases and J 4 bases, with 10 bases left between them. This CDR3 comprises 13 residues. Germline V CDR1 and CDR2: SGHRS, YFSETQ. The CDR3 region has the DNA TGCGCCAGCAGCTTCGAGGGTCCGTACGAGCAGTACTTC. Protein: CASSFEGPYEQYF.

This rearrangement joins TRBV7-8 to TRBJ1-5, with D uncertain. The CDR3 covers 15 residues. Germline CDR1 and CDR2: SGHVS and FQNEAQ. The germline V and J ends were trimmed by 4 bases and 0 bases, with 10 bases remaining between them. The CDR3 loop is CASSWAAYSNQPQHF. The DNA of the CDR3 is TGTGCCAGCAGCTGGGCAGCTTATAGCAATCAGCCCCAGCATTTT.

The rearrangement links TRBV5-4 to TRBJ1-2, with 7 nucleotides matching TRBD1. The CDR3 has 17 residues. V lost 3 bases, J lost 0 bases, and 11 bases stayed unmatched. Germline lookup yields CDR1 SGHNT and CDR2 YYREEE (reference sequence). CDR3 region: CASSSLLGQAPNYGYTF. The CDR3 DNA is TGTGCCAGCAGCTCATTATTAGGACAGGCCCCTAACTATGGCTACACCTTC.

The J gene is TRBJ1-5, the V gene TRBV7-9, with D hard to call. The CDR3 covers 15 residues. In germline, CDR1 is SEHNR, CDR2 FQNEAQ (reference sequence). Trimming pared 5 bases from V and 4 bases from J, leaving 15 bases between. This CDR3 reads CASSEAGNRNQPQHF. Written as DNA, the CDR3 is TGTGCCAGCAGCGAAGCGGGGAACAGAAATCAGCCCCAGCATTTT.

This chain's CDR3 is CASEGTGVANSPLHF. In nucleotides, the CDR3 is TGTGCCAGCGAAGGGACAGGGGTGGCTAATTCACCCCTCCACTTT. The chain couples TRBV7-9 to TRBJ1-6, with 10 bases that match TRBD1. The CDR3 covers 15 residues. Per germline, CDR1 SEHNR and CDR2 FQNEAQ (reference sequence). Germline trimming cut 8 bases from V and 6 bases from J; bases unmatched to any gene: 7.

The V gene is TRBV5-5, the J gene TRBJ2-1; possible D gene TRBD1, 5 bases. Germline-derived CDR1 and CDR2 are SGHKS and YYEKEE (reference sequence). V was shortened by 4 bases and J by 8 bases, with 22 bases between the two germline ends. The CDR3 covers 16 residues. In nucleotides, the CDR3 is TGTGCCAGCAGCCCGATGAACAGGTTGGACCGCGATGAGCAGTTCTTC. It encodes CASSPMNRLDRDEQFF.

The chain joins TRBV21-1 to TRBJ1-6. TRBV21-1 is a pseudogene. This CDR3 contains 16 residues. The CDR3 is CASSNVRGVGNSPLHF. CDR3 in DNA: TGTGCCAGCAGCAATGTTCGAGGGGTAGGGAATTCACCCCTCCACTTT.

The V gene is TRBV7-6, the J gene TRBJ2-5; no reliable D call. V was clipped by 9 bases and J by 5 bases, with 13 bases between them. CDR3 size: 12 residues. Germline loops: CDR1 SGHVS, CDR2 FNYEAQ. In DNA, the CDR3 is TGTGCCAGGGGGAAAGGGCTTGAGACCCAGTACTTC. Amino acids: CARGKGLETQYF. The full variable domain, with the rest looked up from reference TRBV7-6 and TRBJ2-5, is GAGVSQSPRYKVTKRGQDVALRCDPISGHVSLYWYRQALGQGPEFLTYFNYEAQQDKSGLPNDRFSAERPEGSISTLTIQRTEQRDSAMYRCARGKGLETQYFGPGTRLLVL.

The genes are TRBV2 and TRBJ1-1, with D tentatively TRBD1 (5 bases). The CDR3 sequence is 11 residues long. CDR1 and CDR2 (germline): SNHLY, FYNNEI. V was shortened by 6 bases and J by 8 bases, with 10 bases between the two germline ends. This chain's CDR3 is CASSRALEAFF. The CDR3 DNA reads TGTGCCAGCAGCAGGGCCCTGGAAGCTTTCTTT.

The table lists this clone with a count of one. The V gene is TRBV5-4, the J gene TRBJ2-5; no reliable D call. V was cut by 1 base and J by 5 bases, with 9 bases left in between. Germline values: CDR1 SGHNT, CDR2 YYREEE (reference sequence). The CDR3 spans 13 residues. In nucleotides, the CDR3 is TGTGCCAGCAGCTTGTATGGTGGGGAGACCCAGTACTTC. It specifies CASSLYGGETQYF.

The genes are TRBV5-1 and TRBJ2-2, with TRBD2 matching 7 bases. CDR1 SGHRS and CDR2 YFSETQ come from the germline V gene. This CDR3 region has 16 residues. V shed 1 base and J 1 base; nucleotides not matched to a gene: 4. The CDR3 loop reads CASSLSPGGNTGELFF. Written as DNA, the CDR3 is TGCGCCAGCAGCTTGTCCCCGGGGGGGAACACCGGGGAGCTGTTTTTT.

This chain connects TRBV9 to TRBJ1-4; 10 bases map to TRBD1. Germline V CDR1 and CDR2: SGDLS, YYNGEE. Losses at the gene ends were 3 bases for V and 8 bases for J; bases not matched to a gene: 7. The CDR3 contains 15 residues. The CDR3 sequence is CASSAYGTGVEKLFF. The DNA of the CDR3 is TGTGCCAGCAGCGCTTACGGGACAGGGGTGGAAAAACTGTTTTTT.

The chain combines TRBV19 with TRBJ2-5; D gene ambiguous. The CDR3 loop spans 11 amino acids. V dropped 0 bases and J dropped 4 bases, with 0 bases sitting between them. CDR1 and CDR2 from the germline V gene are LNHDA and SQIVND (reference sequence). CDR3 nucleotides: TGTGCCAGTAGTATAGAAGAGACCCAGTACTTC. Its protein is CASSIEETQYF.

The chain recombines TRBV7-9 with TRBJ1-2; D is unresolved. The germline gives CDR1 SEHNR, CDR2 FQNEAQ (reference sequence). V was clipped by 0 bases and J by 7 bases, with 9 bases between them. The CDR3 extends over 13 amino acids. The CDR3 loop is CASSLAIAGGYTF. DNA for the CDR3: TGTGCCAGCAGCTTAGCGATTGCAGGTGGCTACACCTTC.

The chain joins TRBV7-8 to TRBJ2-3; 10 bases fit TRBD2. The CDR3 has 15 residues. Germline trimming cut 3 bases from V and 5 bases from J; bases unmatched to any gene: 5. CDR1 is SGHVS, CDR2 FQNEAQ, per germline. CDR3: CASSLSGGGVDTQYF. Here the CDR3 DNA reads TGTGCCAGCAGCTTGAGCGGGGGGGGAGTAGATACGCAGTATTTT.

CDR3 coding DNA: TGTGCCAGCAGCTTGAATTTGGACACTGAAGCTTTCTTT. Encoded protein: CASSLNLDTEAFF. This chain uses TRBV5-4 with TRBJ1-1; D is uncertain. V was cut by 1 base and J by 3 bases, with 7 bases left in between. The CDR3 has 13 residues. CDR1 is SGHNT, CDR2 YYREEE, per germline (reference sequence). The variable domain in full, with the rest retrieved from reference TRBV5-4 and TRBJ1-1, is ETGVTQSPTHLIKTRGQQVTLRCSSQSGHNTVSWYQQALGQGPQFIFQYYREEENGRGNFPPRFSGLQFPNYSSELNVNALELDDSALYLCASSLNLDTEAFFGQGTRLTVV.

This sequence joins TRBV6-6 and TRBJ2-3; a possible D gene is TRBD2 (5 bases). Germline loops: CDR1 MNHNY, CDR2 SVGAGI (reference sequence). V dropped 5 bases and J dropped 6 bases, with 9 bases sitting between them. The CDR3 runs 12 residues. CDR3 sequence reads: CASSAGVDTQYF. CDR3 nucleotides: TGTGCCAGCAGTGCCGGGGTCGATACGCAGTATTTT.

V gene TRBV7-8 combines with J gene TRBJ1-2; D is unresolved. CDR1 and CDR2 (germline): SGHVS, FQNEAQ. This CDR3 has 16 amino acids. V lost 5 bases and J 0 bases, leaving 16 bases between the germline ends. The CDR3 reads CASSPGRRYANYGYTF. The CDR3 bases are TGTGCCAGCAGCCCGGGCAGGCGCTATGCTAACTATGGCTACACCTTC.

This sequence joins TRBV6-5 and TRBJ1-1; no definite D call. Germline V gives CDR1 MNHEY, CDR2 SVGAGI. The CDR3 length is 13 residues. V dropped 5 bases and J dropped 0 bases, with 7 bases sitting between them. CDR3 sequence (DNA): TGTGCCAGCAGTAATGATATGAACACTGAAGCTTTCTTT. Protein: CASSNDMNTEAFF.

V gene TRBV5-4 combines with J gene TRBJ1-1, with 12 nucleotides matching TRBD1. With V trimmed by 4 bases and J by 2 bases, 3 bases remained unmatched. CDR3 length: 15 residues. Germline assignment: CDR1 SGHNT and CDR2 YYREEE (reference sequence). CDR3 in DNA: TGTGCCAGCAGCCCGGGACAGGGGGCAAACACTGAAGCTTTCTTT. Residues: CASSPGQGANTEAFF.

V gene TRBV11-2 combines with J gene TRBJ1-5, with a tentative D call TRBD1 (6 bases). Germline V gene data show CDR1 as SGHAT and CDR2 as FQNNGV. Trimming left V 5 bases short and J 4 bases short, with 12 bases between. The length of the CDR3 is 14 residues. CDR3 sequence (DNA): TGTGCCAGCAGCACCGGGACACAGAATCAGCCCCAGCATTTT. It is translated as CASSTGTQNQPQHF.

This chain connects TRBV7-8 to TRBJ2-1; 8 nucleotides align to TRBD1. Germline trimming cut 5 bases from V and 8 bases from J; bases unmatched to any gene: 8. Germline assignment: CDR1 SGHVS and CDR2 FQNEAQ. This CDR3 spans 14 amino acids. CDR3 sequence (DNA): TGTGCCAGCAGCAGAGGACAGGGAAAGGATGAGCAGTTCTTC. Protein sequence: CASSRGQGKDEQFF.

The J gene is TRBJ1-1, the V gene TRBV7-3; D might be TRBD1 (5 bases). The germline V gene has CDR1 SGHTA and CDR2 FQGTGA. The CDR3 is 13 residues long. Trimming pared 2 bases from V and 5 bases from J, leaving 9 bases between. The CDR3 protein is CASSLYGGTEAFF. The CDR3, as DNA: TGTGCCAGCAGCTTATATGGGGGGACTGAAGCTTTCTTT.

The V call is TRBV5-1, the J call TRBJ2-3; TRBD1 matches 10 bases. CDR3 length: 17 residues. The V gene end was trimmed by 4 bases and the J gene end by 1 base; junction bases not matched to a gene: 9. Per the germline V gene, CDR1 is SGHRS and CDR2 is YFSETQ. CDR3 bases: TGCGCCAGCAGCCCGGGACAGGGGATATGGGGCACAGATACGCAGTATTTT. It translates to CASSPGQGIWGTDTQYF.

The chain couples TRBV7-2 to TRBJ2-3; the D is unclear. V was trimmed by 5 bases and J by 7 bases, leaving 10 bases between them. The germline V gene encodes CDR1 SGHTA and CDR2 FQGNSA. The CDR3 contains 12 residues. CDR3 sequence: CASSARGNTQYF. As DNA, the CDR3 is TGTGCCAGCAGCGCTCGAGGAAATACGCAGTATTTT.

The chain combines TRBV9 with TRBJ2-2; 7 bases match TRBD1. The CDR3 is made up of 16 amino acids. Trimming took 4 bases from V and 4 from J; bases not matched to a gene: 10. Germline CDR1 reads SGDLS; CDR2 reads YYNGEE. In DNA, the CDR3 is TGTGCCAGCAGCATCAAACGTGACAGGGCCACCGGGGAGCTGTTTTTT. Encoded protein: CASSIKRDRATGELFF.

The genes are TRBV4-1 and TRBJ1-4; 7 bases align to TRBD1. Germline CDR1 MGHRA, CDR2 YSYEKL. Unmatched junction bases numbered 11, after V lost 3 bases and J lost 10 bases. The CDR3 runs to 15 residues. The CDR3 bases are TGCGCCAGCAGCCAGCTACAGGGAACAGGGGCAAAACTGTTTTTT. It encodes CASSQLQGTGAKLFF.

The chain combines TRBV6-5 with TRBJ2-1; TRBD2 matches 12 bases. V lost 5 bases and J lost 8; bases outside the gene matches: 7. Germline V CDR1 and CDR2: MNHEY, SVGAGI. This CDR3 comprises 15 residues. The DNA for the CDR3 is TGTGCCAGCAGTAAGCCTAGCGGGAGGGTCGATGAGCAGTTCTTC. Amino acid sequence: CASSKPSGRVDEQFF.

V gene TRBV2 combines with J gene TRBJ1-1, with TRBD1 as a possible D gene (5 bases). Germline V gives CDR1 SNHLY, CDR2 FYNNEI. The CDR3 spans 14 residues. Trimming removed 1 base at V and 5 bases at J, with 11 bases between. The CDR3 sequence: CASSEGGGLTEAFF. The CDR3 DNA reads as TGTGCCAGCAGTGAAGGGGGCGGGTTGACTGAAGCTTTCTTT.